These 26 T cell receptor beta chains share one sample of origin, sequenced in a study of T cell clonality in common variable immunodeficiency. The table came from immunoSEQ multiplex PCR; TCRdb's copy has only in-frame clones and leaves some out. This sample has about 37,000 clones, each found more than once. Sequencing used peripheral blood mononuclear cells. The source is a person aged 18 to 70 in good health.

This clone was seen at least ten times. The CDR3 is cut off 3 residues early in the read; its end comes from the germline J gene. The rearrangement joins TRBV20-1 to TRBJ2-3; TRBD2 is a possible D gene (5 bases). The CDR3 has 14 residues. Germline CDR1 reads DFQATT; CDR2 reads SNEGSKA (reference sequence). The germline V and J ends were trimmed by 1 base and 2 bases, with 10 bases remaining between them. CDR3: CSARGDGLTDTQYF. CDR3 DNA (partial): TGCAGTGCTAGAGGAGACGGACTCACAGATACG.

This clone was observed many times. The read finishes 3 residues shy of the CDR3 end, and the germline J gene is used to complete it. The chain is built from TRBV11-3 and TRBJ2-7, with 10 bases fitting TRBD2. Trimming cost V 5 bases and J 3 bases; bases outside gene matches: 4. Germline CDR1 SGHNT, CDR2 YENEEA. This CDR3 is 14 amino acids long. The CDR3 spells CASSAGLANYEQYF. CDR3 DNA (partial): TGTGCCAGCAGCGCGGGACTAGCGAACTACGAG.

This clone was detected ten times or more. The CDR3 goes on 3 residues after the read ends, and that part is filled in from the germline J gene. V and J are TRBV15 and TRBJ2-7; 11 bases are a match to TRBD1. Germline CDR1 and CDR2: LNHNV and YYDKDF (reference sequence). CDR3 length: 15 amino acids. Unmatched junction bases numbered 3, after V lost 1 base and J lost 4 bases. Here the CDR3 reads CATSRAGTGGYEQYF. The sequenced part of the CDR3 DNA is TGTGCCACCAGCAGAGCTGGGACAGGGGGTTACGAG.

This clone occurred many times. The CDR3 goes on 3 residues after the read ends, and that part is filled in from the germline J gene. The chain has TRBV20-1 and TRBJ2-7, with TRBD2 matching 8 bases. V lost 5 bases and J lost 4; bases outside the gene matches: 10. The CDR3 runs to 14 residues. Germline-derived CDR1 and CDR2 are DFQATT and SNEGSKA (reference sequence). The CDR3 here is CSAARGSGMYEQYF. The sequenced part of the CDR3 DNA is TGCAGTGCTGCCCGGGGTAGCGGGATGTACGAG.

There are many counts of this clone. This chain's CDR3 is CASSTTSYGYTF. The CDR3 bases that were read are TGTGCCAGCAGCACGACATCCTATGGC. The chain uses TRBV28 and TRBJ1-2; D remains ambiguous. The observed sequence ends 3 residues before the CDR3 terminus, with the missing tail filled in from the germline J gene. The germline V gene encodes CDR1 MDHEN and CDR2 SYDVKM. The length of the CDR3 is 12 residues. Trimming shortened V by 6 bases and J by 4 bases, and 9 bases separated the two germline ends.

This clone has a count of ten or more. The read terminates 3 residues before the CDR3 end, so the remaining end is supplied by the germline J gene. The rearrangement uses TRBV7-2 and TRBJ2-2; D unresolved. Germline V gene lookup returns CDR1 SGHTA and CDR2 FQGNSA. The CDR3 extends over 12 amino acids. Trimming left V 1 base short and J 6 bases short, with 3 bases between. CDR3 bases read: TGTGCCAGCAGCTTAGTCTCCGGGGAG. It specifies CASSLVSGE. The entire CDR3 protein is CASSLVSGELFF.

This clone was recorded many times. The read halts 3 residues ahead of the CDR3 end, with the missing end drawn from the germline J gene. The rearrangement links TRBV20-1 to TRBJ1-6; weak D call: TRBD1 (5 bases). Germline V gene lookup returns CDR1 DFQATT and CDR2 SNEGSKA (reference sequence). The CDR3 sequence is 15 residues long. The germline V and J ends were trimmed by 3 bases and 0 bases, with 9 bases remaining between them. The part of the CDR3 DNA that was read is TGCAGTGCTAGCTCAGGGAACTCCTATAATTCACCC. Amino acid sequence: CSASSGNSYNSP. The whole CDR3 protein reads CSASSGNSYNSPLHF.

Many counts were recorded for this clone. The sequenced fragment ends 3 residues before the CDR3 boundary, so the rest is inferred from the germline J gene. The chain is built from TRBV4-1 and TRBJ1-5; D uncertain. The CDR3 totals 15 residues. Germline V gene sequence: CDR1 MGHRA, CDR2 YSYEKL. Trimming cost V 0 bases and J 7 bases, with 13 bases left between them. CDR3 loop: CASSQESSGVQPQHF. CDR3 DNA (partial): TGCGCCAGCAGCCAAGAATCGAGCGGGGTACAGCCC.

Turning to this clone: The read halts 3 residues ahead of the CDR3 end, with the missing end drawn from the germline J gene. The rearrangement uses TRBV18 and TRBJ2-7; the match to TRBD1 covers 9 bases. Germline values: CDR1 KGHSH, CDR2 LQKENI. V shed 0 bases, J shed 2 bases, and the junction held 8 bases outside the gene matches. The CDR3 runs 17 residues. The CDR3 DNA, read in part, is TGTGCCAGCTCACCACCGGGGACAGGGATTGGGACCTACGAG. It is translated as CASSPPGTGIGTYE. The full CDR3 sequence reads CASSPPGTGIGTYEQYF.

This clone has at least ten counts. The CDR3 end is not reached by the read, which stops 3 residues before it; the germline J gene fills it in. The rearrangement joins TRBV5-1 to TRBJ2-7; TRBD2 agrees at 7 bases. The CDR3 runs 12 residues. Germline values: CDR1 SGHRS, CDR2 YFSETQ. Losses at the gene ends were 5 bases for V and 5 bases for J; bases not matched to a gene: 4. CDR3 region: CASSQAGDEQYF. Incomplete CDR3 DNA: TGCGCCAGCAGTCAGGCGGGAGACGAG.

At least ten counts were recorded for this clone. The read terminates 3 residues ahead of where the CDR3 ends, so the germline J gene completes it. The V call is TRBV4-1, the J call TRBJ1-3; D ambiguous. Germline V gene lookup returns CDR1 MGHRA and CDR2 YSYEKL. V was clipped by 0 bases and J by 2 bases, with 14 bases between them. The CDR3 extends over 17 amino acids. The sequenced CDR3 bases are TGCGCCAGCAGCCAAGATCGGAGGGCAATCACTGGAAACACC. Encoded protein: CASSQDRRAITGNT. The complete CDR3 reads CASSQDRRAITGNTIYF.

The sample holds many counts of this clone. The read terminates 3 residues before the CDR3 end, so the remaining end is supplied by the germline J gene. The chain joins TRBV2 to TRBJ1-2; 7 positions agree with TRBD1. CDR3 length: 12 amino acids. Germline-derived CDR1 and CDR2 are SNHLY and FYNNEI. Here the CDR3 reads CASSDRGRGYTF. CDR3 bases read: TGTGCCAGCAGTGATAGGGGGCGAGGC.

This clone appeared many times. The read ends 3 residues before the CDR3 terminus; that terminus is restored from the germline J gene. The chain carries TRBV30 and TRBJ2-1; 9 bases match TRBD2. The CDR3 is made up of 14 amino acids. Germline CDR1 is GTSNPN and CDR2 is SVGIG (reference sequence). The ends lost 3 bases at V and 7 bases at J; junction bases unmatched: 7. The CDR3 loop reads CAWRNGLAINEQFF. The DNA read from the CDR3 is TGTGCCTGGAGGAATGGACTAGCGATAAATGAG.

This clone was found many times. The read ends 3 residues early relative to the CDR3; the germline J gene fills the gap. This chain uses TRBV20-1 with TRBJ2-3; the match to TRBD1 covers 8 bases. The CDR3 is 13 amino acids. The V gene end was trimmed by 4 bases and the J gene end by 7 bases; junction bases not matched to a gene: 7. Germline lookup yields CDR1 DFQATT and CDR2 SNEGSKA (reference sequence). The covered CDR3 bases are TGCAGTGCTAATCCAGGGGGCGCAAATACG. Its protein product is CSANPGGANT. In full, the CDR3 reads CSANPGGANTQYF.

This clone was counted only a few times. CDR3 sequence: CAWSVPGTAYEAFF. CDR3 bases read: TGTGCCTGGAGTGTACCCGGGACAGCCTACGAG. The chain employs TRBV30 and TRBJ1-1; 7 nucleotides agree with TRBD1. Read coverage stops 3 residues before the CDR3 terminus; the germline J gene supplies the remainder. Germline CDR1 GTSNPN, CDR2 SVGIG (reference sequence). This CDR3 has 14 residues.

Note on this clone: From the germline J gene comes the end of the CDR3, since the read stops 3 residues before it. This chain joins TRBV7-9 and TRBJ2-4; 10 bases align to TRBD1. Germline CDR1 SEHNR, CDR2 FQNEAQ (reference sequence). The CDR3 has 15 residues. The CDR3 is CASSAPRQGARGQYF. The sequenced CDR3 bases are TGTGCCAGCAGCGCCCCGCGACAGGGGGCGCGAGGT.

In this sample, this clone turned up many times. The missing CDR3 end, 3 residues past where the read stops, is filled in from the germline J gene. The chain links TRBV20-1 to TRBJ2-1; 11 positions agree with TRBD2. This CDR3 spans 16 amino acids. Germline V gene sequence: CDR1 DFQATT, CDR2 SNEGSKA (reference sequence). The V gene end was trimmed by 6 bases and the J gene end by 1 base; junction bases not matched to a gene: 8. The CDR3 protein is CSALSLAGESYNEQFF. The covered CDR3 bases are TGCAGTGCACTTTCACTAGCGGGAGAGTCCTACAATGAG.

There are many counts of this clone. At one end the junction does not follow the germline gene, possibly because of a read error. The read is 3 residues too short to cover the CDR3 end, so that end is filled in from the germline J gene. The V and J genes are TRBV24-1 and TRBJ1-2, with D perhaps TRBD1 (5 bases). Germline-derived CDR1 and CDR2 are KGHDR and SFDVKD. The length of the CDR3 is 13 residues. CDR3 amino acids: CATSGLQGKGYTF. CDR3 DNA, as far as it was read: TGTGCCACCAGTGGTTTGCAGGGTAAGGGC.

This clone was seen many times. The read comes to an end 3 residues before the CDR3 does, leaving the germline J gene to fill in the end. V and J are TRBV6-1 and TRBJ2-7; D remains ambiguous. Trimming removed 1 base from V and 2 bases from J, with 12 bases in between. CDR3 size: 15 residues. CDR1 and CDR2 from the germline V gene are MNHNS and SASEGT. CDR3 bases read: TGTGCCAGCAGTGAAGACAGCCTTTCCCCCTACGAG. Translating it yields CASSEDSLSPYE. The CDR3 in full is CASSEDSLSPYEQYF.

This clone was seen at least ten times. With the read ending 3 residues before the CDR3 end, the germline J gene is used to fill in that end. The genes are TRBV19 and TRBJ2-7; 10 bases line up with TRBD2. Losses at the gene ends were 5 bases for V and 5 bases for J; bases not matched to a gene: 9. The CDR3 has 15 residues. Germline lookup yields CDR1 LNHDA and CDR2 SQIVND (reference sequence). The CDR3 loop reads CASSLELAGFHEQYF. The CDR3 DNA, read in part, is TGTGCCAGTAGTCTTGAACTAGCGGGGTTCCACGAG.

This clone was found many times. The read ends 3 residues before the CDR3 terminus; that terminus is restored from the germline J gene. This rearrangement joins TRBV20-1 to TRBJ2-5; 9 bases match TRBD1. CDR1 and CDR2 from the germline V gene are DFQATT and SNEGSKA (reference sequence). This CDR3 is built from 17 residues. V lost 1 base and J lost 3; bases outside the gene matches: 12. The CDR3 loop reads CSARGTGGLRNKETQYF. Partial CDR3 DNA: TGCAGTGCTAGAGGCACAGGGGGCTTGAGGAATAAAGAGACC.

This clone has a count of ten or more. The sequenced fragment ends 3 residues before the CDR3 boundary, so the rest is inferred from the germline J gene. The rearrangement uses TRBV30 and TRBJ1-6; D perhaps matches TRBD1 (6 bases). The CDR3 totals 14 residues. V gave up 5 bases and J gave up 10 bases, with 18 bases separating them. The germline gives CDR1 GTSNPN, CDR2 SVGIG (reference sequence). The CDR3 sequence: CAWGGRPGGSPLHF. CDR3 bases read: TGTGCCTGGGGGGGCCGGCCCGGTGGATCACCC.

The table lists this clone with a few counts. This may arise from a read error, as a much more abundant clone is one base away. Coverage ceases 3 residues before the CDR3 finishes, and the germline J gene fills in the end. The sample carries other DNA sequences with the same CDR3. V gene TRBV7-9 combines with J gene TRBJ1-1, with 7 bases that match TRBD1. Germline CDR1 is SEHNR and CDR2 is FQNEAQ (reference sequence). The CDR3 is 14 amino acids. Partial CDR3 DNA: TGTGCCAGCAGCTCAACGACAGGGAACACTGAG. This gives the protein CASSSTTGNTE. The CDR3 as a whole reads CASSSTTGNTEAFF.

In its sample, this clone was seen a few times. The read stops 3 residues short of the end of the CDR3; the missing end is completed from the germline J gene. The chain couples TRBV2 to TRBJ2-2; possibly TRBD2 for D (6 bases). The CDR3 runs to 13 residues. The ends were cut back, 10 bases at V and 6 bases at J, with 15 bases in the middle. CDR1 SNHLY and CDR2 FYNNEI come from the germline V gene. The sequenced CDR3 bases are TGTGCCAACGGGGGTCGGGGTCCCGGGGAG. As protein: CANGGRGPGE. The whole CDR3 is CANGGRGPGELFF.

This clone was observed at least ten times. CDR3 DNA (partial): TGTGCCATCAGAAACGAGGTGACAGGACCTTCACCC. Its translation: CAIRNEVTGPSP. The full CDR3 sequence reads CAIRNEVTGPSPLHF. The V gene is TRBV10-3, the J gene TRBJ1-6, with D possibly being TRBD1 (6 bases). The DNA ends 3 residues before the CDR3 does, and the rest of the CDR3 is filled in from the germline J gene. Trimming pared 6 bases from V and 9 bases from J, leaving 18 bases between. From germline, CDR1 is ENHRY and CDR2 SYGVKD. CDR3 length: 15 residues.

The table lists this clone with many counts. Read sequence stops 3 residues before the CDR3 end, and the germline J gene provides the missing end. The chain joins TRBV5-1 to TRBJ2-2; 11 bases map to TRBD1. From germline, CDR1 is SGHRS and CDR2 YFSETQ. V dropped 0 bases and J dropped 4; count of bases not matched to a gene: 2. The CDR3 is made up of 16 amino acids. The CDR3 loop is CASSLGDRGSTGELFF. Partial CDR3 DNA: TGCGCCAGCAGCTTGGGGGACAGGGGGAGCACCGGGGAG.